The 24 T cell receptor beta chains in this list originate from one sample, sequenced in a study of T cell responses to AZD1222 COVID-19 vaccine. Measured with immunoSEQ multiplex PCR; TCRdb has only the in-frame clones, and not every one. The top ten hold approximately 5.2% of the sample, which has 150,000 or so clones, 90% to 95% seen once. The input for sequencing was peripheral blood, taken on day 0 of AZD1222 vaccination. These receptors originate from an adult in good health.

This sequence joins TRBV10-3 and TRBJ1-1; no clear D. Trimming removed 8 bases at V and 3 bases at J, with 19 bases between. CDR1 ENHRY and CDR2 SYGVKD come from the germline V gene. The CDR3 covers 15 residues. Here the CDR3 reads CAIGRRSGNYTEAFF. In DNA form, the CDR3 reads TGTGCCATCGGGAGGAGGTCCGGGAATTACACTGAAGCTTTCTTT.

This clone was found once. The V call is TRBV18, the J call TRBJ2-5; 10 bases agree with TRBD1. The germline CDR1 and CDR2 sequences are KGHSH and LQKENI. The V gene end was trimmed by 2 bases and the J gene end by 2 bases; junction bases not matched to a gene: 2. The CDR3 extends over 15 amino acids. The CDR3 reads CASSPRQGAQETQYF. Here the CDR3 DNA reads TGTGCCAGCTCACCAAGACAGGGGGCACAAGAGACCCAGTACTTC.

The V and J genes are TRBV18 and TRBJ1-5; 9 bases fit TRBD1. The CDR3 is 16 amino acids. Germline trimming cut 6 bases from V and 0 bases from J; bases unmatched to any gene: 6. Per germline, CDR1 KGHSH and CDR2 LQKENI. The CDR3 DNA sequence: TGTGCCAGCTCGCCTACAGGGGGCTATAGCAATCAGCCCCAGCATTTT. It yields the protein CASSPTGGYSNQPQHF.

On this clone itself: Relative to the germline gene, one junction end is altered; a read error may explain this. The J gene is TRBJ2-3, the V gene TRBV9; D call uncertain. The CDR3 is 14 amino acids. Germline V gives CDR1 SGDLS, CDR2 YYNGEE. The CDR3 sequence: CASSVGMLTDMQYF. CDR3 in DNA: TGTGCCAGCAGCGTAGGGATGCTCACAGATATGCAGTATTTT.

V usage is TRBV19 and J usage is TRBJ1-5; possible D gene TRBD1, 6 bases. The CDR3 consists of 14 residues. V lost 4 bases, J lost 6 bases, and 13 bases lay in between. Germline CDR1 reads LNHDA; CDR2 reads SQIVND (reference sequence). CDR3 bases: TGTGCCAGTAGTAAAAAGAACAGGGCTCAGCCCCAGCATTTT. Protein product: CASSKKNRAQPQHF.

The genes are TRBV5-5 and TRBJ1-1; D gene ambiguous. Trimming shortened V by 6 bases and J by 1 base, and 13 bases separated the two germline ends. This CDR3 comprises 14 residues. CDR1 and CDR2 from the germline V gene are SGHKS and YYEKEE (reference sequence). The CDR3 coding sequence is TGTGCCAGCACCAAGGGTTTTGGGAACACTGAAGCTTTCTTT. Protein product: CASTKGFGNTEAFF.

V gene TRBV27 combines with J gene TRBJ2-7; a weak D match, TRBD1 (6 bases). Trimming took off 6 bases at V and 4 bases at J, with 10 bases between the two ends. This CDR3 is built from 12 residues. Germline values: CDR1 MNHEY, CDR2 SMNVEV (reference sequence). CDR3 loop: CASRTTGYEQYF. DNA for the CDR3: TGTGCCAGCAGGACAACAGGGTACGAGCAGTACTTC.

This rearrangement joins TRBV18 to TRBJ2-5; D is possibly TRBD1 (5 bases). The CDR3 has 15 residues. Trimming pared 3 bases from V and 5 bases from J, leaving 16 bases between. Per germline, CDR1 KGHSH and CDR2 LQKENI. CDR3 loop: CASSPNQGGWETQYF. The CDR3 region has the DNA TGTGCCAGCTCACCCAACCAGGGTGGCTGGGAGACCCAGTACTTC.

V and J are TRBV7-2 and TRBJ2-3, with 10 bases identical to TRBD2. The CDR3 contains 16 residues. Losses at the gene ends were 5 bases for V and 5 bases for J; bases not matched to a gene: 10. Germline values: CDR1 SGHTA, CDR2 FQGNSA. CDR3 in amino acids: CASSARAGGPVDTQYF. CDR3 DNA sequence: TGTGCCAGCAGCGCGAGAGCGGGAGGGCCGGTAGATACGCAGTATTTT.

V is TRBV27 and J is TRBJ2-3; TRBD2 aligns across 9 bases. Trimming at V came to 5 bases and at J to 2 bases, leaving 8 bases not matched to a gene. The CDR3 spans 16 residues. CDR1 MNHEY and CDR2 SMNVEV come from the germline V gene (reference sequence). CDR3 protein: CASSRLTSGYTDTQYF. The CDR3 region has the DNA TGTGCCAGCAGTAGACTGACTAGCGGATACACAGATACGCAGTATTTT.

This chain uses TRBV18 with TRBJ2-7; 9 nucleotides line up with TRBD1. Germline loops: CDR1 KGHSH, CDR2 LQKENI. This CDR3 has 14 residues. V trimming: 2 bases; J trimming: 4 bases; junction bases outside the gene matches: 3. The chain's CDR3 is CASSPTGGGYEQYF. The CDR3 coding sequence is TGTGCCAGCTCACCAACAGGGGGCGGATACGAGCAGTACTTC. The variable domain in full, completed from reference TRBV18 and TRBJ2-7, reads NAGVMQNPRHLVRRRGQEARLRCSPMKGHSHVYWYRQLPEEGLKFMVYLQKENIIDESGMPKERFSAEFPKEGPSILRIQQVVRGDSAAYFCASSPTGGGYEQYFGPGTRLTVT.

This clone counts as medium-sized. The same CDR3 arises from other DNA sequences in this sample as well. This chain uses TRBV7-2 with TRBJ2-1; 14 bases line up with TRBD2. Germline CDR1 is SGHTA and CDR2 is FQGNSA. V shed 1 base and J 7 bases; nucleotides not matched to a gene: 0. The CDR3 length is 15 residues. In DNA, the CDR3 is TGTGCCAGCAGCTTAGGACTAGCGGGGGGGAATGAGCAGTTCTTC. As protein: CASSLGLAGGNEQFF.

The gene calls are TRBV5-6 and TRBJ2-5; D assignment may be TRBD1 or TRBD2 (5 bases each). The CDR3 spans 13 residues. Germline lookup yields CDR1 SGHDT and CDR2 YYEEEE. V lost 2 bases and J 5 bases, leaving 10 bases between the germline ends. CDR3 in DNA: TGTGCCAGCAGCTTCAGAGGGGAGGAGACCCAGTACTTC. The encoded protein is CASSFRGEETQYF.

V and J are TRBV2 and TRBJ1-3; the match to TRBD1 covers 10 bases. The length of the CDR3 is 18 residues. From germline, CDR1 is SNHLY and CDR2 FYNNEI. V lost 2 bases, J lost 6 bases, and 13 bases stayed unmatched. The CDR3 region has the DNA TGTGCCAGCAGTGAAAGGGGACAGGGGTTGTGGAGGGAAAACACCATATATTTT. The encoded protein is CASSERGQGLWRENTIYF.

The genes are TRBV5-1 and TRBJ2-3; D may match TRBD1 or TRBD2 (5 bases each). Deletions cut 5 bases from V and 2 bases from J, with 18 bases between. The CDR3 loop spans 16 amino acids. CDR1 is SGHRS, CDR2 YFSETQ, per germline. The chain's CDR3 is CASSLRRDDDTDTQYF. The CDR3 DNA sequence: TGCGCCAGCAGTCTCCGCCGGGACGATGACACAGATACGCAGTATTTT. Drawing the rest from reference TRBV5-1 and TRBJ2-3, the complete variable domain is KAGVTQTPRYLIKTRGQQVTLSCSPISGHRSVSWYQQTPGQGLQFLFEYFSETQRNKGNFPGRFSGRQFSNSRSEMNVSTLELGDSALYLCASSLRRDDDTDTQYFGPGTRLTVL.

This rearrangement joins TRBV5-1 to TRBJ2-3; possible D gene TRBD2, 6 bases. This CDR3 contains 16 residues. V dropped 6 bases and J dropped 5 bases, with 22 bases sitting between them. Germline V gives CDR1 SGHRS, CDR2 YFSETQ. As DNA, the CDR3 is TGCGCCAGCATGAGGGGTGGCCCAAGGAGGGAAGATACGCAGTATTTT. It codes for CASMRGGPRREDTQYF.

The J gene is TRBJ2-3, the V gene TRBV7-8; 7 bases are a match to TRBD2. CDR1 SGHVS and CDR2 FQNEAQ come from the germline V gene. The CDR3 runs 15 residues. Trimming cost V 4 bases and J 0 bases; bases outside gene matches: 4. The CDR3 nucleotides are TGTGCCAGCAGCTGGTCCGGGGGGAGCACAGATACGCAGTATTTT. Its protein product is CASSWSGGSTDTQYF.

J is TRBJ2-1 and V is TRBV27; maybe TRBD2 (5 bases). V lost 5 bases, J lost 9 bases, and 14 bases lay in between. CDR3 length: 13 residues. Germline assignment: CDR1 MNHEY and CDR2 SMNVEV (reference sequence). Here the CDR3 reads CASSLGLLGEQFF. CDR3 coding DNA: TGTGCCAGCAGTCTCGGACTGCTGGGTGAGCAGTTCTTC.

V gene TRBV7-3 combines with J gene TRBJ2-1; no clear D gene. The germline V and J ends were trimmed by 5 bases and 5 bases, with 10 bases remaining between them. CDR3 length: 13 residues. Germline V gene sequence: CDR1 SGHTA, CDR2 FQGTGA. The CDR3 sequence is CASSAHRDNEQFF. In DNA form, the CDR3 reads TGTGCCAGCAGCGCCCACAGAGACAATGAGCAGTTCTTC.

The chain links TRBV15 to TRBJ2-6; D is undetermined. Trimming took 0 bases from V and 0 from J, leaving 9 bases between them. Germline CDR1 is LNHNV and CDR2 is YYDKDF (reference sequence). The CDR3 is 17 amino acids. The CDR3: CATSRDPASSGANVLTF. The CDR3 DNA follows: TGTGCCACCAGCAGAGATCCGGCCTCCTCTGGGGCCAACGTCCTGACTTTC. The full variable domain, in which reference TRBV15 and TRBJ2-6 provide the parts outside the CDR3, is DAMVIQNPRYQVTQFGKPVTLSCSQTLNHNVMYWYQQKSSQAPKLLFHYYDKDFNNEADTPDNFQSRRPNTSFCFLDIRSPGLGDTAMYLCATSRDPASSGANVLTFGAGSRLTVL.

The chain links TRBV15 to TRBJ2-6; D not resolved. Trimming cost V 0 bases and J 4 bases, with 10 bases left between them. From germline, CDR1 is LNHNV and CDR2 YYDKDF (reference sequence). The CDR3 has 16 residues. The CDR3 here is CATSRDGTTGANVLTF. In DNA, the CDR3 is TGTGCCACCAGCAGAGATGGTACAACCGGGGCCAACGTCCTGACTTTC.

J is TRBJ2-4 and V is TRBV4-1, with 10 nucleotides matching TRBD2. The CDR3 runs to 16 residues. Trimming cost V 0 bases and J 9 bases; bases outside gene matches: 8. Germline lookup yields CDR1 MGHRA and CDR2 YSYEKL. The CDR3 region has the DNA TGCGCCAGCAGCCAAGAATCCAGCGGGAGGGGGGGCATTCAGTACTTC. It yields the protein CASSQESSGRGGIQYF.

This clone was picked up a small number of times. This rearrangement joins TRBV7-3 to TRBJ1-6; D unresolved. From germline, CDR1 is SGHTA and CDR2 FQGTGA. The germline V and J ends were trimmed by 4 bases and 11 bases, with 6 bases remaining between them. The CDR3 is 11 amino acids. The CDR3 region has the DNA TGTGCCAGCAGCTCTACCGCACCCCTCCACTTT. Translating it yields CASSSTAPLHF.

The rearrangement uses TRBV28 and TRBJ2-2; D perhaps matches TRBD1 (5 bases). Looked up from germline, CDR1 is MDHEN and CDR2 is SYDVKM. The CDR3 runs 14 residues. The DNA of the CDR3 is TGTGCAGTTATTGGCAGGGATTACACCGGGGAGCTGTTTTTT. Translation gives CAVIGRDYTGELFF.